The present T cell receptor (beta chain) was sequenced within a study of chemoradiotherapy in HPV16-positive cancers. Study as a whole: Candidate HPV-specific clones and shared TCR motifs came from a couple of HPV16-positive patients.

Study-level points and caveats: Non-HPV-specific T cells did not expand in tumors during treatment, whereas candidate HPV-specific clones and E7-related motifs did. Functional assays defining HPV-specific T cells used only a couple of HPV16-positive patients.

Regarding this clone: Its antigen remains unidentified.

The table came from immunoSEQ multiplex PCR; TCRdb's copy has only in-frame clones and leaves some out. The table records around 2,000 clones, more than 80% of them present only once. Germline values: CDR1 MNHEY, CDR2 SMNVEV (reference sequence). This CDR3 spans 13 amino acids. V gave up 5 bases and J gave up 4 bases; unmatched junction bases: 3. This sequence joins TRBV27 and TRBJ2-3, with 7 positions matching TRBD1. The TCR was taken from a human donor with HPV-associated anogenital cancer. Source: tumor tissue, taken from a patient who underwent chemoradiotherapy. This chain's CDR3 is CASSKQGPDTQYF. CDR3 in DNA: TGTGCCAGCAGTAAACAGGGGCCAGATACGCAGTATTTT.